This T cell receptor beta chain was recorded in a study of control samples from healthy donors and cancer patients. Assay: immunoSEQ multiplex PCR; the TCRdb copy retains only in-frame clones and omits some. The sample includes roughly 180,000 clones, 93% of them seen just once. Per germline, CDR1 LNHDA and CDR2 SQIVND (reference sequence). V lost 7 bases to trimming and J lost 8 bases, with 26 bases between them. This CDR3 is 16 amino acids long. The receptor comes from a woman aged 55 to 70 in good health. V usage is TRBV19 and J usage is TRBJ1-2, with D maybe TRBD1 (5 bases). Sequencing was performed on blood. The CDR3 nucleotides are TGTGCCAGTACGGGGCCGCGTACAACCATCGGGGGGGGCTACACCTTC. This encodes CASTGPRTTIGGGYTF.